What follows is one T cell receptor (beta chain) and its context. This entry is derived from a study of shared clonotypes between healthy human individuals. Per the germline V gene, CDR1 is KGHSH and CDR2 is LQKENI. V was shortened by 4 bases and J by 8 bases, with 17 bases between the two germline ends. This CDR3 is built from 14 residues. The method was immunoSEQ multiplex PCR; TCRdb's version includes in-frame clones alone and lacks a portion of them. Of around 2.5 million clones in the sample, approximately 93% were seen once. This chain connects TRBV18 to TRBJ1-2; TRBD1 might be the D (5 bases). The sequencing input was naive CD4+ T cells from PBMCs. Subset of the sample: CD45RA+ positively selected. This receptor was taken from a man between 18 and 35 years old in good health. Some clones in this sample may be carry-over from other donors' samples. This chain's CDR3 is CASSLPGTAMGYTF. The CDR3 DNA follows: TGTGCCAGCTCACTACCCGGGACCGCCATGGGCTACACCTTC. The entire variable domain, with the rest obtained from reference TRBV18 and TRBJ1-2, is as follows: NAGVMQNPRHLVRRRGQEARLRCSPMKGHSHVYWYRQLPEEGLKFMVYLQKENIIDESGMPKERFSAEFPKEGPSILRIQQVVRGDSAAYFCASSLPGTAMGYTFGSGTRLTVV.